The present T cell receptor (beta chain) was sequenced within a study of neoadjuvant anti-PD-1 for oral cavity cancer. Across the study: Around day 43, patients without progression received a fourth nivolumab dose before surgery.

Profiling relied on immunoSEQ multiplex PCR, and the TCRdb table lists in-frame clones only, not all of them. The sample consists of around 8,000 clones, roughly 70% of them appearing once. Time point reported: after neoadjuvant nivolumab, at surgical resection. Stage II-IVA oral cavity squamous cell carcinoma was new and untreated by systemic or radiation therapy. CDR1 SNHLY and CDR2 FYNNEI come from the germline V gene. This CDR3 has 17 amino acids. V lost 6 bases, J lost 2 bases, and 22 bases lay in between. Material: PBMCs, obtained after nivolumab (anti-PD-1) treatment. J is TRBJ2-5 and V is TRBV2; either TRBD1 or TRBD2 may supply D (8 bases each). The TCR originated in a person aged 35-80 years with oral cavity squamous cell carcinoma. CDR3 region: CASRQGAGGRIQETQYF. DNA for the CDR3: TGTGCCAGCAGGCAGGGGGCGGGGGGCCGGATACAAGAGACCCAGTACTTC.